The next 21 T cell receptor beta chains were all read from a single sample in a study of blood T cell repertoires in COVID-19. The assay was immunoSEQ multiplex PCR, and TCRdb's table has in-frame clones only and misses some. The repertoire holds about 65,000 clones, about 81% seen once, with 15% in the top ten. Material: peripheral blood. These receptors were taken from an elderly man with acute or convalescent COVID-19.

CDR3 DNA: TGTGCCAGCTCACCATGGCGGGGCGAAGCCGGGGAGCTGTTTTTT. Translating it yields CASSPWRGEAGELFF. The chain links TRBV18 to TRBJ2-2; TRBD2 might be the D (6 bases). Germline CDR1 is KGHSH and CDR2 is LQKENI. The CDR3 is made up of 15 amino acids. Trimming left V 2 bases short and J 6 bases short, with 13 bases between.

This chain connects TRBV7-6 to TRBJ2-7; 15 bases are shared with TRBD2. The CDR3 is made up of 18 amino acids. Trimming removed 1 base from V and 0 bases from J; junction bases left unmatched: 4. The germline CDR1 and CDR2 sequences are SGHVS and FNYEAQ. CDR3 protein: CASSLGTSGGGSSYEQYF. Written as DNA, the CDR3 is TGTGCCAGCAGCTTAGGGACTAGCGGGGGGGGAAGCTCCTACGAGCAGTACTTC.

The gene calls are TRBV10-3 and TRBJ2-7; possible D gene TRBD2, 6 bases. The CDR3 has 14 residues. CDR1 is ENHRY, CDR2 SYGVKD, per germline. Trimming cost V 6 bases and J 3 bases, with 15 bases left between them. The CDR3 DNA reads TGTGCCATCAGGGTTGCCCTGGGGGGCTACGAGCAGTACTTC. It codes for CAIRVALGGYEQYF.

The rearrangement uses TRBV2 and TRBJ1-4; D is ambiguous. The germline gives CDR1 SNHLY, CDR2 FYNNEI. The CDR3 totals 14 residues. V was pared by 3 bases and J by 8 bases, with 13 bases between. The CDR3 DNA reads as TGTGCCAGCAGTGAGAGGGCAGGAGGGGAAAAACTGTTTTTT. It is translated as CASSERAGGEKLFF. The full variable domain, with the rest looked up from reference TRBV2 and TRBJ1-4, is EPEVTQTPSHQVTQMGQEVILRCVPISNHLYFYWYRQILGQKVEFLVSFYNNEISEKSEIFDDQFSVERPDGSNFTLKIRSTKLEDSAMYFCASSERAGGEKLFFGSGTQLSVL.

CDR3 in amino acids: CASSDDTAESSYNEQFF. CDR3 in DNA: TGTGCCAGCAGCGATGATACGGCGGAGAGCTCCTACAATGAGCAGTTCTTC. The chain combines TRBV7-6 with TRBJ2-1; D is unresolved. This CDR3 region has 17 residues. V lost 5 bases and J 0 bases, leaving 17 bases between the germline ends. Germline loops: CDR1 SGHVS, CDR2 FNYEAQ.

V and J are TRBV7-2 and TRBJ1-6; TRBD1 is a possible D gene (6 bases). CDR1 is SGHTA, CDR2 FQGNSA, per germline. This CDR3 region has 18 residues. Trimming stripped 2 bases from V and 9 bases from J, with 23 bases between. Here the CDR3 DNA reads TGTGCCAGCAGCTTAAACCTAATAACAGGGCGCGATCCTTCACCCCTCCACTTT. Its protein product is CASSLNLITGRDPSPLHF.

The chain employs TRBV2 and TRBJ1-1, with 8 bases that match TRBD1. J lost 0 bases, V lost 7 bases, and 19 bases had no gene match. CDR1 is SNHLY and CDR2 is FYNNEI in the germline V gene. This CDR3 is built from 19 residues. CDR3 residues: CASNSQASGQVALNTEAFF. Written as DNA, the CDR3 is TGTGCCAGCAATTCCCAGGCCTCGGGACAGGTTGCCTTGAACACTGAAGCTTTCTTT.

The V and J genes are TRBV14 and TRBJ2-5; TRBD2 matches at 13 bases. V dropped 0 bases and J dropped 3; count of bases not matched to a gene: 4. From germline, CDR1 is SGHDN and CDR2 FVKESK. This CDR3 contains 17 residues. CDR3 DNA sequence: TGTGCCAGCAGCCAAGATCGGGGACTAGCGGGGAAAGAGACCCAGTACTTC. Protein sequence: CASSQDRGLAGKETQYF.

V and J are TRBV13 and TRBJ2-7; 7 bases agree with TRBD1. The CDR3 is made up of 13 amino acids. Germline trimming cut 3 bases from V and 6 bases from J; bases unmatched to any gene: 5. Germline V gene lookup returns CDR1 PRHDT and CDR2 FYEKMQ (reference sequence). The CDR3 region has the DNA TGTGCCAGCAGCTTTAATAGGGGGCGCGAGCAGTACTTC. Amino acid sequence: CASSFNRGREQYF.

This clone has just a few counts. The chain couples TRBV5-1 to TRBJ1-1; 7 bases map to TRBD1. CDR1 and CDR2 (germline): SGHRS, YFSETQ. V shed 4 bases and J 1 base; nucleotides not matched to a gene: 4. The CDR3 totals 14 residues. CDR3 residues: CASSEAGGNTEAFF. CDR3 nucleotides: TGCGCCAGCAGCGAGGCAGGGGGGAACACTGAAGCTTTCTTT.

The CDR3 region has the DNA TGCGCCAGCCGATCTAGCGGGGGGGAGACCCAGTACTTC. The encoded protein is CASRSSGGETQYF. This sequence joins TRBV5-1 and TRBJ2-5, with TRBD2 matching over 11 bases. Germline V lookup: CDR1 SGHRS, CDR2 YFSETQ. This CDR3 is 13 amino acids long. The V and J ends lost 7 bases and 5 bases, in that order; junction bases with no gene match: 4.

This clone appeared once. The rearrangement uses TRBV11-3 and TRBJ1-2; D gene unclear. The CDR3 consists of 13 residues. V lost 3 bases, J lost 4 bases, and 9 bases lay in between. Germline CDR1 SGHNT, CDR2 YENEEA. The CDR3 DNA sequence: TGTGCCAGCAGCTTCAGAACCAGCTATGGCTACACCTTC. This gives the protein CASSFRTSYGYTF.

The gene calls are TRBV6-4 and TRBJ2-3, with D maybe TRBD2 (6 bases). The germline V gene encodes CDR1 MRHNA and CDR2 SNTAGT. The CDR3 runs to 16 residues. Trimming left V 3 bases short and J 0 bases short, with 13 bases between. CDR3 sequence: CASSEGGYSSTDTQYF. DNA for the CDR3: TGTGCCAGCAGTGAGGGGGGTTATTCTAGCACAGATACGCAGTATTTT.

The chain combines TRBV5-1 with TRBJ1-2, with D hard to call. V shed 4 bases and J shed 2 bases, with 12 bases lying between them. Germline-derived CDR1 and CDR2 are SGHRS and YFSETQ. The length of the CDR3 is 14 residues. The CDR3 loop is CASSPGTGNYGYTF. As DNA, the CDR3 is TGCGCCAGCAGCCCGGGCACGGGGAACTATGGCTACACCTTC.

This clone was counted a single time. The chain recombines TRBV19 with TRBJ2-2, with 11 positions matching TRBD2. This CDR3 spans 17 amino acids. V was clipped by 4 bases and J by 4 bases; unmatched bases: 8. Germline lookup yields CDR1 LNHDA and CDR2 SQIVND (reference sequence). The CDR3 DNA reads as TGTGCCAGTAGTAAGTTAGCGGGGGGGCGTCTCACCGGGGAGCTGTTTTTT. This gives the protein CASSKLAGGRLTGELFF.

The rearrangement uses TRBV11-3 and TRBJ1-1, with 9 bases fitting TRBD1. V gave up 5 bases and J gave up 0 bases; unmatched junction bases: 4. Germline CDR1 reads SGHNT; CDR2 reads YENEEA. The CDR3 contains 15 residues. DNA of the CDR3: TGTGCCAGCAGCACCCGGGACAGGGTGAACACTGAAGCTTTCTTT. Protein sequence: CASSTRDRVNTEAFF.

This chain joins TRBV14 and TRBJ1-2, with 7 positions matching TRBD1. Looked up from germline, CDR1 is SGHDN and CDR2 is FVKESK. J gave up 8 bases and V 0 bases, and 9 bases lay outside the gene matches. This CDR3 contains 15 residues. The CDR3 loop is CASSQEGGRGGGYTF. The DNA for the CDR3 is TGTGCCAGCAGCCAAGAAGGGGGCAGGGGAGGCGGCTACACCTTC.

The chain links TRBV18 to TRBJ2-2, with a possible D match to TRBD2 (5 bases). With 4 bases removed from V and 4 bases from J, the gap between germline ends came to 7 bases. The CDR3 has 13 amino acids. Per the germline V gene, CDR1 is KGHSH and CDR2 is LQKENI. CDR3: CASSLRGTGELFF. The CDR3, as DNA: TGTGCCAGCTCACTTCGGGGCACCGGGGAGCTGTTTTTT.

In its sample, this clone was seen once. The V and J genes are TRBV5-1 and TRBJ1-1, with 10 bases matching TRBD1. In germline, CDR1 is SGHRS, CDR2 YFSETQ. There are 17 residues in the CDR3. J lost 1 base, V lost 2 bases, and 8 bases had no gene match. The CDR3 DNA reads as TGCGCCAGCAGCTTCGGTCGACAGGGGGCGGGGAACACTGAAGCTTTCTTT. Amino acids: CASSFGRQGAGNTEAFF.

The V call is TRBV5-1, the J call TRBJ1-3, with 7 bases fitting TRBD1. The trim removed 3 bases at V and 4 bases at J, leaving 10 bases unmatched. The CDR3 length is 16 residues. Germline V gene data show CDR1 as SGHRS and CDR2 as YFSETQ. The CDR3 region is CASSSGDRSLGNTIYF. The CDR3 bases are TGCGCCAGCAGCTCCGGGGACAGAAGTTTGGGAAACACCATATATTTT.

This chain uses TRBV11-2 with TRBJ1-6; D uncertain. Germline V gene sequence: CDR1 SGHAT, CDR2 FQNNGV. V was pared by 6 bases and J by 0 bases, with 12 bases between. This CDR3 has 16 amino acids. The CDR3 loop reads CASRLNSGSYNSPLHF. CDR3 nucleotide sequence: TGTGCCAGCAGGCTCAACTCAGGCTCCTATAATTCACCCCTCCACTTT.